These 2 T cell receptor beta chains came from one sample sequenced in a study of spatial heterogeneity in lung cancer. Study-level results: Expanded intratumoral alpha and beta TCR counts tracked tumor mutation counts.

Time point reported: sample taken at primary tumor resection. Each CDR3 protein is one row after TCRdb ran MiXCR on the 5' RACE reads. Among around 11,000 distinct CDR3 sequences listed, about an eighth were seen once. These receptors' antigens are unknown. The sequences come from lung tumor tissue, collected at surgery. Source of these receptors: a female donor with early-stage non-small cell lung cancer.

The CDR3: CASPKTRGAEGYTF. The CDR3 DNA reads TGTGCCAGCCCCAAAACGAGGGGGGCGGAGGGCTACACCTTC. The V gene is TRBV18, the J gene TRBJ1-2; a possible D gene is TRBD1 (6 bases). V dropped 8 bases and J dropped 8 bases, with 21 bases sitting between them. The CDR3 extends over 14 amino acids. Per the germline V gene, CDR1 is KGHSH and CDR2 is LQKENI.

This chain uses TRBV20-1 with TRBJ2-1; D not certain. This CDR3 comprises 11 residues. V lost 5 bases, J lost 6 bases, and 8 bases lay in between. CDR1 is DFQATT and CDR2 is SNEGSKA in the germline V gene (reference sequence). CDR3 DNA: TGCAGTGCTGGGCGAGTCAATGAGCAGTTCTTC. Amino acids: CSAGRVNEQFF.